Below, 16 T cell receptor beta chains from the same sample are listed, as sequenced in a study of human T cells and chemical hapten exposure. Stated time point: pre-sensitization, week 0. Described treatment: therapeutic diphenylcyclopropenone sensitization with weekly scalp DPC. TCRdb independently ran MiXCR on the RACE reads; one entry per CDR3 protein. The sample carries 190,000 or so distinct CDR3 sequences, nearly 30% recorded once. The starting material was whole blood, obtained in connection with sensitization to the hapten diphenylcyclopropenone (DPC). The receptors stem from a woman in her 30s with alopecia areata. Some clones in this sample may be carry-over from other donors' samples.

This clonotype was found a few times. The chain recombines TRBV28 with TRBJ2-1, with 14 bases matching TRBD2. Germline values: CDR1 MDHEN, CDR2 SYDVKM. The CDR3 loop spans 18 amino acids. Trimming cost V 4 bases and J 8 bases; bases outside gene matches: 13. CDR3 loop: CASSSGTSGRKSGDEQFF. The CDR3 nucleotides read TGTGCCAGCAGTTCGGGGACTAGCGGGAGAAAGTCTGGGGATGAGCAGTTCTTC.

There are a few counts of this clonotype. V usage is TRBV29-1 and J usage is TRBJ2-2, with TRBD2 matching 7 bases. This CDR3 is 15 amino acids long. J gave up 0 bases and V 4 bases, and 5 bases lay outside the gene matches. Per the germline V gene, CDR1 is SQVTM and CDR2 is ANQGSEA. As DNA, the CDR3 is TGCAGCGTTGCACTAGCGCCGACGAACACCGGGGAGCTGTTTTTT. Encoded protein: CSVALAPTNTGELFF.

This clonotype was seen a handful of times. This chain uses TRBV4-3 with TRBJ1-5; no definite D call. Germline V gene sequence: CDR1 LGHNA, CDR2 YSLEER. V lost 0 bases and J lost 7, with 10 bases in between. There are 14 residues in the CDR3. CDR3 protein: CASSQEWSRQPQHF. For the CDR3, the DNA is TGCGCCAGCAGCCAAGAGTGGAGCAGGCAGCCCCAGCATTTT.

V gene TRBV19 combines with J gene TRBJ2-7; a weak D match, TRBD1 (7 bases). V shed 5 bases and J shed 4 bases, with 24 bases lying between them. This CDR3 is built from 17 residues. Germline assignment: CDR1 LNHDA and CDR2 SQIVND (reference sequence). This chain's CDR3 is CASSSPTGIAGGYEQYF. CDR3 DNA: TGTGCCAGTAGTTCCCCTACCGGGATCGCAGGGGGGTACGAGCAGTACTTC.

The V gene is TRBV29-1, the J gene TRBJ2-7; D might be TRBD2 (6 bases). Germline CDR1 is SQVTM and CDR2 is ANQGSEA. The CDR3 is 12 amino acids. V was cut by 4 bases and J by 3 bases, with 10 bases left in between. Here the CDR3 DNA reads TGCAGCGTTGTGAGGGGAGGCTACGAGCAGTACTTC. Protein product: CSVVRGGYEQYF.

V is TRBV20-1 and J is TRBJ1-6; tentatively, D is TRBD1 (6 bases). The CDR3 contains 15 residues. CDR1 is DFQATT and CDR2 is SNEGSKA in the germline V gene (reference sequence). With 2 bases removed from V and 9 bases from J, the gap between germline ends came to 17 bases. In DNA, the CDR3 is TGCAGTGCTAGAAACGGGGAGGGGGACGGTTCACCCCTCCACTTT. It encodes CSARNGEGDGSPLHF.

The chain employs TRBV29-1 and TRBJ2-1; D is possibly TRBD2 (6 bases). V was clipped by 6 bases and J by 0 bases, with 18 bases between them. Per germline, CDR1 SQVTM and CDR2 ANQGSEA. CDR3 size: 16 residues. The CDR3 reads CSVEPGGRSSYNEQFF. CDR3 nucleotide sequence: TGCAGCGTCGAACCCGGGGGTCGGAGCTCCTACAATGAGCAGTTCTTC.

CDR3 sequence (DNA): TGTGCCAGCAGCATAAGACAGGGGTATGGCTACACCTTC. Encoded protein: CASSIRQGYGYTF. This chain links TRBV7-8 with TRBJ1-2, with TRBD1 matching over 8 bases. J was trimmed by 5 bases and V by 5 bases; bases with no gene match: 4. This CDR3 has 13 amino acids. Germline assignment: CDR1 SGHVS and CDR2 FQNEAQ.

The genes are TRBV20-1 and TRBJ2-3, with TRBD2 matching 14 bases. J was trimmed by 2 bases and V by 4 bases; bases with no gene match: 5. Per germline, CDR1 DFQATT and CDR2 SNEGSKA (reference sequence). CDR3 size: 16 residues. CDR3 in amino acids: CSATRLAGGVTDTQYF. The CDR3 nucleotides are TGCAGTGCTACCAGACTAGCGGGGGGGGTCACAGATACGCAGTATTTT.

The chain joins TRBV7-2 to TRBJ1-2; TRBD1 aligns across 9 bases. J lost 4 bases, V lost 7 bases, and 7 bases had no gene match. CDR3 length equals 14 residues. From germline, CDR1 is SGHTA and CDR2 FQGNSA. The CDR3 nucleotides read TGTGCCAGCAACTACGGGGACAGGGCCTATGGCTACACCTTC. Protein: CASNYGDRAYGYTF.

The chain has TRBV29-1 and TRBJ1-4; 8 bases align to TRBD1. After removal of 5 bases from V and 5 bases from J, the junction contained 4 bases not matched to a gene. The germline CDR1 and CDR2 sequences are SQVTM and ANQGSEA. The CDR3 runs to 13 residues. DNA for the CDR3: TGCAGCGTTCGCAGGGGGCTAAATGAAAAACTGTTTTTT. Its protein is CSVRRGLNEKLFF.

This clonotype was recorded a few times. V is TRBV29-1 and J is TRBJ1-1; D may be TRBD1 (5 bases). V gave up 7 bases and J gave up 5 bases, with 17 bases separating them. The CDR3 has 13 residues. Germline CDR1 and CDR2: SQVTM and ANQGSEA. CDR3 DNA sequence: TGCAGCGGCAGGACAACTCAGGGTACTGAAGCTTTCTTT. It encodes CSGRTTQGTEAFF.

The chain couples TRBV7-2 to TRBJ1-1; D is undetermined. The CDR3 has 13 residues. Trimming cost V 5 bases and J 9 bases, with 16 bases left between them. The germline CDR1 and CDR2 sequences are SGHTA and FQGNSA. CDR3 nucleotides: TGTGCCAGCAGCCCGCGGACTGAAGGGAAAGCTTTCTTT. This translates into CASSPRTEGKAFF. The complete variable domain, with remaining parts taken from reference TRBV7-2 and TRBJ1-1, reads GAGVSQSPSNKVTEKGKDVELRCDPISGHTALYWYRQSLGQGLEFLIYFQGNSAPDKSGLPSDRFSAERTGGSVSTLTIQRTQQEDSAVYLCASSPRTEGKAFFGQGTRLTVV.

CDR3 sequence: CASSSTNTGELFF. The CDR3 DNA reads TGTGCCAGCAGCTCTACGAACACCGGGGAGCTGTTTTTT. The chain employs TRBV3-1 and TRBJ2-2; D call uncertain. The germline gives CDR1 LGHDT, CDR2 YNNKEL (reference sequence). The CDR3 has 13 amino acids. V was cut by 5 bases and J by 0 bases, with 4 bases left in between.

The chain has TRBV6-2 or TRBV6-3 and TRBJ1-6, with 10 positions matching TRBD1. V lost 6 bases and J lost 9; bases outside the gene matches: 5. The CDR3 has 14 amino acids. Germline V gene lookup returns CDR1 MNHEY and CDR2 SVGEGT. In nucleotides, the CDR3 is TGTGCCAGCAGGAAAGGACAGGGGGGTTCACCCCTCCACTTT. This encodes CASRKGQGGSPLHF.

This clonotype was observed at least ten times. CDR3 residues: CASSLAAGSDTEAFF. The CDR3 DNA is TGTGCCAGCAGCTTAGCGGCAGGGTCGGACACTGAAGCTTTCTTT. The chain carries TRBV7-2 and TRBJ1-1; a weak D match, TRBD1 (5 bases). Germline loops: CDR1 SGHTA, CDR2 FQGNSA. The CDR3 is 15 residues long. Between the trimmed V and J ends, which lost 0 bases and 3 bases, there was a span of 11 bases.